A single sample gave rise to the 20 T cell receptor beta chains below, sequenced in a study of blood T cell repertoires in COVID-19. TCRdb's copy holds only in-frame clones and misses some; the assay was immunoSEQ multiplex PCR. The table shows 270,000 or so clones, with roughly 90% occurring only once. Sequencing was done on a sample of peripheral blood. The receptor source for this set is a woman in her twenties or thirties with active or convalescent COVID-19.

The chain is built from TRBV5-1 and TRBJ2-5; D unclear. This CDR3 has 13 amino acids. Germline lookup yields CDR1 SGHRS and CDR2 YFSETQ. The V and J ends lost 4 bases and 0 bases respectively, with 7 bases between them. In DNA, the CDR3 is TGCGCCAGCAGCGCTAATGACCAAGAGACCCAGTACTTC. It is translated as CASSANDQETQYF.

The J gene is TRBJ2-1, the V gene TRBV19; 10 bases are a match to TRBD1. V lost 6 bases and J lost 4; bases outside the gene matches: 6. CDR3 length equals 15 residues. From germline, CDR1 is LNHDA and CDR2 SQIVND (reference sequence). The CDR3 bases are TGTGCCAGTAGCCTCGGGACAGGGGTTTACAATGAGCAGTTCTTC. Its protein product is CASSLGTGVYNEQFF.

CDR3 in DNA: TGTGCCAGTAGTGGGACAGGGACTAGAGGTGGCTACACCTTC. Protein: CASSGTGTRGGYTF. This chain connects TRBV19 to TRBJ1-2, with 9 bases aligning to TRBD1. The CDR3 consists of 14 residues. Germline values: CDR1 LNHDA, CDR2 SQIVND (reference sequence). With 5 bases clipped from V and 7 bases from J, the junction kept 8 bases outside the gene matches.

The chain uses TRBV27 and TRBJ1-2; D remains unclear. Germline CDR1 MNHEY, CDR2 SMNVEV (reference sequence). The ends were cut back, 1 base at V and 6 bases at J, with 9 bases in the middle. The CDR3 extends over 13 amino acids. As DNA, the CDR3 is TGTGCCAGCAGTTTATTATCGGGGAATGGCTACACCTTC. Residues: CASSLLSGNGYTF.

The chain has TRBV6-6 and TRBJ1-2; D gene unclear. CDR1 MNHNY and CDR2 SVGAGI come from the germline V gene (reference sequence). The CDR3 runs to 15 residues. V shed 4 bases and J shed 5 bases, with 17 bases lying between them. Here the CDR3 DNA reads TGTGCCAGCAGTTCTGGAGGGCGGGCCTTATATGGCTACACCTTC. Amino acid sequence: CASSSGGRALYGYTF.

The V call is TRBV2, the J call TRBJ1-1, with D possibly TRBD1 on 6 matching bases. The germline V gene encodes CDR1 SNHLY and CDR2 FYNNEI. Trimming shortened V by 4 bases and J by 5 bases, and 17 bases separated the two germline ends. This CDR3 has 15 amino acids. The chain's CDR3 is CASSAMLQGQTEAFF. For the CDR3, the DNA is TGTGCCAGCAGTGCGATGCTACAGGGACAAACTGAAGCTTTCTTT.

The chain couples TRBV5-1 to TRBJ2-1; the match to TRBD2 covers 12 bases. Germline CDR1 is SGHRS and CDR2 is YFSETQ. V lost 1 base and J lost 6; bases outside the gene matches: 8. This CDR3 region has 17 residues. The CDR3 spells CASSLFLAGGPGNEQFF. The CDR3 nucleotides are TGCGCCAGCAGCTTGTTCCTAGCGGGGGGGCCGGGCAATGAGCAGTTCTTC.

This clone was found once. The CDR3 spells CASSHHRSGGAVSTQYF. CDR3 DNA sequence: TGTGCCAGCAGCCACCACCGGAGCGGGGGGGCCGTGTCTACGCAGTATTTT. The rearrangement uses TRBV14 and TRBJ2-3; 10 nucleotides agree with TRBD2. The CDR3 sequence is 17 residues long. Germline values: CDR1 SGHDN, CDR2 FVKESK. With 3 bases clipped from V and 8 bases from J, the junction kept 14 bases outside the gene matches.

The genes are TRBV7-2 and TRBJ1-6; D may be TRBD1 (5 bases). Trimming cost V 5 bases and J 13 bases, with 12 bases left between them. The germline V gene encodes CDR1 SGHTA and CDR2 FQGNSA. The CDR3 sequence is 12 residues long. CDR3 nucleotides: TGTGCCAGCAGCACGCCGGGACTGCCCCTCCACTTT. Its protein is CASSTPGLPLHF.

V usage is TRBV19 and J usage is TRBJ1-2; TRBD1 is a possible D gene (6 bases). Trimming left V 5 bases short and J 5 bases short, with 12 bases between. CDR3 length: 13 residues. In germline, CDR1 is LNHDA, CDR2 SQIVND (reference sequence). DNA for the CDR3: TGTGCCAGTAGTCTGAGGACAGAGTATGGCTACACCTTC. Translating it yields CASSLRTEYGYTF.

V is TRBV5-5 and J is TRBJ1-6, with unresolved D. The V and J ends lost 1 base and 0 bases respectively, with 14 bases between them. This CDR3 has 18 amino acids. Germline CDR1 is SGHKS and CDR2 is YYEKEE (reference sequence). The CDR3 sequence: CASSLSGPGSSYNSPLHF. CDR3 DNA: TGTGCCAGCAGCTTGAGTGGACCCGGGAGCTCCTATAATTCACCCCTCCACTTT.

Remarks on this clone: Other DNA sequences from this sample encode an identical CDR3 as well. The rearrangement joins TRBV30 to TRBJ2-7, with D possibly being TRBD2 (6 bases). There are 14 residues in the CDR3. CDR1 and CDR2 (germline): GTSNPN, SVGIG (reference sequence). The V end was cut by 0 bases, the J end by 0 bases, with 9 bases between. The CDR3 protein is CAWSVGGSSYEQYF. The CDR3, as DNA: TGTGCCTGGAGTGTTGGAGGGTCCTCCTACGAGCAGTACTTC.

V usage is TRBV29-1 and J usage is TRBJ2-5; D gene unclear. V was pared by 4 bases and J by 1 base, with 13 bases between. Germline assignment: CDR1 SQVTM and CDR2 ANQGSEA. The CDR3 is 14 residues long. CDR3 nucleotide sequence: TGCAGCGTTGGCCTCGGCAGGCTCCAAGAGACCCAGTACTTC. It codes for CSVGLGRLQETQYF.

This clone was detected only a few times. The chain joins TRBV7-2 to TRBJ2-3; no firm D call. Germline CDR1 is SGHTA and CDR2 is FQGNSA. The CDR3 has 17 amino acids. With 0 bases removed from V and 2 bases from J, the gap between germline ends came to 15 bases. The CDR3 sequence is CASSLATSPLSTDTQYF. CDR3 DNA sequence: TGTGCCAGCAGCTTAGCCACATCTCCTCTCTCCACAGATACGCAGTATTTT. Based on the CDR3 plus reference TRBV7-2 and TRBJ2-3, the full variable domain is GAGVSQSPSNKVTEKGKDVELRCDPISGHTALYWYRQSLGQGLEFLIYFQGNSAPDKSGLPSDRFSAERTGGSVSTLTIQRTQQEDSAVYLCASSLATSPLSTDTQYFGPGTRLTVL.

The V and J genes are TRBV6-5 and TRBJ1-1, with no clear D. Between the trimmed V and J ends, which lost 6 bases and 0 bases, there was a span of 11 bases. This CDR3 is built from 14 residues. Per germline, CDR1 MNHEY and CDR2 SVGAGI. The CDR3, as DNA: TGTGCCAGCAGGTCCCCGGGGTTGAACACTGAAGCTTTCTTT. Amino acids: CASRSPGLNTEAFF.

This clone showed up just a few times. This chain uses TRBV6-1 with TRBJ1-5, with D possibly matching TRBD1 (5 bases). CDR3 length: 16 residues. Germline V gene lookup returns CDR1 MNHNS and CDR2 SASEGT. V lost 0 bases, J lost 0 bases, and 9 bases lay in between. This CDR3 reads CASSEADSYSNQPQHF. For the CDR3, the DNA is TGTGCCAGCAGTGAAGCCGACAGCTATAGCAATCAGCCCCAGCATTTT.

The chain is built from TRBV30 and TRBJ1-2; 10 bases align to TRBD1. Trimming cost V 1 base and J 4 bases; bases outside gene matches: 9. This CDR3 is 16 amino acids long. CDR1 is GTSNPN, CDR2 SVGIG, per germline (reference sequence). The CDR3 DNA follows: TGTGCCTGGAGTGCCGGGACAGGGGCCCCAGGCTATGGCTACACCTTC. It yields the protein CAWSAGTGAPGYGYTF.

A few counts support this clone. V and J are TRBV19 and TRBJ1-2, with D unclear. The V and J ends lost 1 base and 4 bases respectively, with 7 bases between them. The CDR3 spans 13 residues. Germline CDR1 LNHDA, CDR2 SQIVND (reference sequence). The CDR3 region has the DNA TGTGCCAGTAGTATAGGGGAGTTCTATGGCTACACCTTC. Residues: CASSIGEFYGYTF. Together with reference TRBV19 and TRBJ1-2, the CDR3 gives the full variable domain: DGGITQSPKYLFRKEGQNVTLSCEQNLNHDAMYWYRQDPGQGLRLIYYSQIVNDFQKGDIAEGYSVSREKKESFPLTVTSAQKNPTAFYLCASSIGEFYGYTFGSGTRLTVV.

The V call is TRBV30, the J call TRBJ2-3, with 14 bases aligning to TRBD2. Germline V gene lookup returns CDR1 GTSNPN and CDR2 SVGIG (reference sequence). The CDR3 is 17 residues long. The V gene end was trimmed by 3 bases and the J gene end by 7 bases; junction bases not matched to a gene: 12. This chain's CDR3 is CAWSSSGTSGGGNTQYF. CDR3 nucleotide sequence: TGTGCCTGGAGCTCTTCCGGGACTAGCGGGGGTGGGAATACGCAGTATTTT.

This chain joins TRBV5-8 and TRBJ2-1; D is undetermined. The germline gives CDR1 SGHTS, CDR2 YDEGEE. The CDR3 has 15 residues. Between the trimmed V and J ends, which lost 0 bases and 6 bases, there was a span of 13 bases. The CDR3 reads CASSLALFSPNEQFF. CDR3 DNA sequence: TGTGCCAGCAGCTTGGCCCTGTTCTCCCCCAATGAGCAGTTCTTC.